One sample yielded the 27 T cell receptor beta chains listed below, sequenced in a study of shared clonotypes between healthy human individuals (dated by TCRdb to about 2020). Library method: the immunoSEQ multiplex PCR assay. The table was pulled from immuneACCESS by TCRdb, which kept in-frame rearrangements only. Such tables lose some clones; where checked, under half of the loss comes from unresolved V genes, and the rest has no known cause. The sample has more than 500,000 clones on record, 95% of them singletons. In total, the top ten clones hold 0.11% of the sample. CD8 naive samples were obtained by positive selection for CCR7 among CD45RO-negative cells, yielding a CD45RA+CCR7+ population from which TemRA cells were excluded. Material: naive CD8+ T cells sorted from blood. The meaning of the sample's cell subset or site label: CD45RA+CCR7+. These receptors were collected from a woman under 40 in good health.

The chain recombines TRBV27 with TRBJ2-1, with TRBD1 matching 9 bases. Germline CDR1 and CDR2: MNHEY and SMNVEV (reference sequence). Trimming removed 8 bases from V and 4 bases from J; junction bases left unmatched: 6. The CDR3 extends over 14 amino acids. CDR3 in amino acids: CASHTGTGYNEQFF. The CDR3 DNA reads as TGTGCCAGCCACACCGGGACAGGGTACAATGAGCAGTTCTTC.

The chain employs TRBV4-1 and TRBJ2-7; D unclear. CDR3 size: 15 residues. Germline CDR1 reads MGHRA; CDR2 reads YSYEKL. Trimming left V 1 base short and J 2 bases short, with 12 bases between. The CDR3 protein is CASSQGLDVAYEQYF. In DNA, the CDR3 is TGCGCCAGCAGCCAAGGTTTGGATGTAGCCTACGAGCAGTACTTC.

The chain carries TRBV5-6 and TRBJ1-5; TRBD1 is a possible D gene (5 bases). V was cut by 0 bases and J by 5 bases, with 9 bases left in between. The CDR3 contains 14 residues. Germline V gene sequence: CDR1 SGHDT, CDR2 YYEEEE. The CDR3 loop reads CASSLGGDYQPQHF. Written as DNA, the CDR3 is TGTGCCAGCAGCTTGGGAGGGGATTATCAGCCCCAGCATTTT.

The chain couples TRBV6-5 to TRBJ1-4; TRBD1 aligns across 8 bases. This CDR3 spans 14 amino acids. Germline values: CDR1 MNHEY, CDR2 SVGAGI. V lost 6 bases to trimming and J lost 8 bases; unmatched junction nucleotides: 8. CDR3 nucleotide sequence: TGTGCCAGCAGCTACGGACAGGGACAGGAAAAACTGTTTTTT. Protein product: CASSYGQGQEKLFF.

V gene TRBV2 combines with J gene TRBJ2-7; TRBD1 matches 9 bases. Germline CDR1 and CDR2: SNHLY and FYNNEI. V shed 2 bases and J 7 bases; nucleotides not matched to a gene: 12. The length of the CDR3 is 16 residues. The DNA for the CDR3 is TGTGCCAGCAGTGAAACGTCCGGGACAGGGTTTGAGGAGCAGTACTTC. This codes for CASSETSGTGFEEQYF.

The chain recombines TRBV5-4 with TRBJ2-7; 10 bases map to TRBD1. Germline CDR1 SGHNT, CDR2 YYREEE (reference sequence). The ends lost 0 bases at V and 5 bases at J; junction bases unmatched: 11. The CDR3 has 17 residues. The CDR3 spells CASSLAPRQGAGNEQYF. The CDR3 bases are TGTGCCAGCAGCTTGGCCCCACGACAGGGGGCTGGGAACGAGCAGTACTTC. The full variable domain, its missing parts supplied by reference TRBV5-4 and TRBJ2-7, is ETGVTQSPTHLIKTRGQQVTLRCSSQSGHNTVSWYQQALGQGPQFIFQYYREEENGRGNFPPRFSGLQFPNYSSELNVNALELDDSALYLCASSLAPRQGAGNEQYFGPGTRLTVT.

The rearrangement joins TRBV7-8 to TRBJ1-1, with 7 bases aligning to TRBD1. The germline V gene has CDR1 SGHVS and CDR2 FQNEAQ. J was trimmed by 1 base and V by 4 bases; bases with no gene match: 3. This CDR3 has 14 amino acids. In DNA form, the CDR3 reads TGTGCCAGCAGCTCCCACAGGGGGAACACTGAAGCTTTCTTT. It codes for CASSSHRGNTEAFF.

This chain uses TRBV14 with TRBJ1-3, with a possible D match to TRBD1 (6 bases). There are 14 residues in the CDR3. The V and J ends lost 2 bases and 2 bases respectively, with 7 bases between them. Germline CDR1 SGHDN, CDR2 FVKESK. This CDR3 reads CASSQYRAGNTIYF. CDR3 nucleotide sequence: TGTGCCAGCAGCCAATACAGGGCTGGAAACACCATATATTTT.

The genes are TRBV5-6 and TRBJ2-7, with D perhaps TRBD1 (6 bases). The V and J ends lost 4 bases and 7 bases respectively, with 24 bases between them. This CDR3 spans 16 amino acids. CDR1 SGHDT and CDR2 YYEEEE come from the germline V gene. The CDR3 loop reads CASSQGDQGPPGEQYF. The CDR3 DNA reads as TGTGCCAGCAGCCAGGGAGACCAGGGGCCCCCGGGGGAGCAGTACTTC. Combining the CDR3 with reference TRBV5-6 and TRBJ2-7 gives the whole variable domain DAGVTQSPTHLIKTRGQQVTLRCSPKSGHDTVSWYQQALGQGPQFIFQYYEEEERQRGNFPDRFSGHQFPNYSSELNVNALLLGDSALYLCASSQGDQGPPGEQYFGPGTRLTVT.

The rearrangement uses TRBV6-1 and TRBJ1-1; 7 positions match TRBD1. Germline V lookup: CDR1 MNHNS, CDR2 SASEGT. The CDR3 extends over 15 amino acids. The J segment lost 4 bases and the V segment lost 1 base, leaving 6 bases of the junction unmatched. CDR3 sequence: CASSEGDRAATEAFF. CDR3 coding DNA: TGTGCCAGCAGTGAAGGAGACAGGGCTGCCACTGAAGCTTTCTTT.

The gene calls are TRBV6-5 and TRBJ1-1, with D possibly TRBD1 on 5 matching bases. The V gene lost 6 bases and the J gene lost 1 base, with 15 bases spanning the gap. This CDR3 has 15 amino acids. Germline CDR1 is MNHEY and CDR2 is SVGAGI. The CDR3 is CASSLLRQGNTEAFF. The CDR3 DNA reads as TGTGCCAGCAGCCTCTTGAGGCAGGGGAACACTGAAGCTTTCTTT.

On this clone itself: At the DNA level, this CDR3 is encoded by other sequences in the same sample as well. This chain joins TRBV5-4 and TRBJ2-5; no definite D call. With 0 bases removed from V and 1 base from J, the gap between germline ends came to 4 bases. The CDR3 extends over 13 amino acids. Germline assignment: CDR1 SGHNT and CDR2 YYREEE (reference sequence). CDR3 loop: CASSLVAQETQYF. As DNA, the CDR3 is TGTGCCAGCAGCTTGGTCGCCCAAGAGACCCAGTACTTC.

This clone was counted a single time. J is TRBJ2-1 and V is TRBV10-1, with 14 bases fitting TRBD2. V dropped 3 bases and J dropped 5; count of bases not matched to a gene: 12. The CDR3 has 19 residues. Germline lookup yields CDR1 WNHNN and CDR2 SYGVQD (reference sequence). The CDR3 nucleotides read TGCGCCAGCAGTGACTCGATGACTAGCGGGAGGGCCTTTAACAATGAGCAGTTCTTC. This encodes CASSDSMTSGRAFNNEQFF.

This clone was observed a single time. The genes are TRBV18 and TRBJ1-1; TRBD1 is a possible D gene (6 bases). Germline V gene sequence: CDR1 KGHSH, CDR2 LQKENI. Trimming took 6 bases from V and 3 from J, leaving 23 bases between them. The CDR3 covers 17 residues. CDR3 nucleotide sequence: TGTGCCAGCTCTAACGAGGGGGGTCCTGGGGCCTACACTGAAGCTTTCTTT. This gives the protein CASSNEGGPGAYTEAFF. Using reference TRBV18 and TRBJ1-1 for the parts outside the CDR3, the full variable domain is NAGVMQNPRHLVRRRGQEARLRCSPMKGHSHVYWYRQLPEEGLKFMVYLQKENIIDESGMPKERFSAEFPKEGPSILRIQQVVRGDSAAYFCASSNEGGPGAYTEAFFGQGTRLTVV.

This chain links TRBV27 with TRBJ2-1; 10 nucleotides line up with TRBD2. The trim removed 9 bases at V and 1 base at J, leaving 3 bases unmatched. This CDR3 is built from 14 residues. Germline CDR1 and CDR2: MNHEY and SMNVEV (reference sequence). The CDR3 loop is CASKREGSYNEQFF. CDR3 bases: TGTGCCAGTAAGCGGGAGGGTTCCTACAATGAGCAGTTCTTC.

V and J are TRBV29-1 and TRBJ2-5, with D perhaps matching TRBD2 (5 bases). This CDR3 has 10 residues. Trimming removed 7 bases at V and 3 bases at J, with 6 bases between. Germline lookup yields CDR1 SQVTM and CDR2 ANQGSEA. CDR3 loop: CSGGEETQYF. CDR3 nucleotides: TGCAGCGGGGGAGAAGAGACCCAGTACTTC.

This chain connects TRBV5-6 to TRBJ1-5, with D hard to call. Trimming stripped 1 base from V and 7 bases from J, with 9 bases between. Germline V gives CDR1 SGHDT, CDR2 YYEEEE. The CDR3 spans 13 residues. The chain's CDR3 is CASSLSGGQPQHF. The CDR3 nucleotides read TGTGCCAGCAGCTTGTCGGGAGGGCAGCCCCAGCATTTT.

The genes are TRBV5-8 and TRBJ2-5; D is undetermined. In germline, CDR1 is SGHTS, CDR2 YDEGEE. Trimming removed 9 bases at V and 4 bases at J, with 4 bases between. The CDR3 totals 9 residues. The CDR3 DNA reads TGTGCCACCGGAGAGACCCAGTACTTC. Encoded protein: CATGETQYF.

The chain couples TRBV10-3 to TRBJ2-1, with D unclear. The CDR3 is 12 amino acids. From germline, CDR1 is ENHRY and CDR2 SYGVKD. V was pared by 0 bases and J by 7 bases, with 4 bases between. The CDR3 loop reads CAISESVNEQFF. For the CDR3, the DNA is TGTGCCATCAGTGAGTCGGTGAATGAGCAGTTCTTC.

This chain joins TRBV5-1 and TRBJ2-3; 11 bases line up with TRBD2. Per germline, CDR1 SGHRS and CDR2 YFSETQ. Unmatched junction bases numbered 11, after V lost 4 bases and J lost 4 bases. There are 17 residues in the CDR3. CDR3 DNA sequence: TGCGCCAGCAGCATGGGGGCCGGGACTAGCGGAGCAGATACGCAGTATTTT. Its protein is CASSMGAGTSGADTQYF.

This clone was detected only once. This rearrangement joins TRBV5-1 to TRBJ1-1; D perhaps matches TRBD1 (5 bases). Germline V gene lookup returns CDR1 SGHRS and CDR2 YFSETQ. V lost 0 bases to trimming and J lost 1 base, with 10 bases between them. The CDR3 is 15 amino acids. CDR3 coding DNA: TGCGCCAGCAGCTTGGACGGGAGGGGGAACACTGAAGCTTTCTTT. It yields the protein CASSLDGRGNTEAFF. Full variable domain (outside the CDR3, taken from reference TRBV5-1 and TRBJ1-1): KAGVTQTPRYLIKTRGQQVTLSCSPISGHRSVSWYQQTPGQGLQFLFEYFSETQRNKGNFPGRFSGRQFSNSRSEMNVSTLELGDSALYLCASSLDGRGNTEAFFGQGTRLTVV.

CDR3 loop: CASSLPAGGVQYF. The CDR3 DNA sequence: TGTGCCAGCAGTTTACCGGCCGGGGGAGTGCAGTACTTC. V and J are TRBV27 and TRBJ2-7, with a weak D call TRBD2 (6 bases). The CDR3 extends over 13 amino acids. V lost 2 bases and J 9 bases, leaving 14 bases between the germline ends. The germline V gene has CDR1 MNHEY and CDR2 SMNVEV (reference sequence).

The chain has TRBV7-9 and TRBJ2-1; D call uncertain. This CDR3 is 12 amino acids long. Germline CDR1 and CDR2: SEHNR and FQNEAQ (reference sequence). Deletions cut 5 bases from V and 3 bases from J, with 5 bases between. The CDR3 nucleotides read TGTGCCAGCAGCCACAACTACAATGAGCAGTTCTTC. It is translated as CASSHNYNEQFF.

The chain employs TRBV27 and TRBJ1-2; 8 positions agree with TRBD1. This CDR3 spans 14 amino acids. V gave up 5 bases and J gave up 7 bases; unmatched junction bases: 9. Germline values: CDR1 MNHEY, CDR2 SMNVEV (reference sequence). The CDR3 DNA is TGTGCCAGCAGTCCTGGACAGGGAGGGGGTGGCTACACCTTC. It specifies CASSPGQGGGGYTF.

This clone was recorded once. The chain links TRBV7-6 to TRBJ2-1; 7 bases map to TRBD2. Germline CDR1 and CDR2: SGHVS and FNYEAQ. CDR3 length equals 16 residues. The junction had 8 bases not matched to a gene; V was cut back by 0 bases and J by 6 bases. This CDR3 reads CASSLAEGSGSNEQFF. The DNA for the CDR3 is TGTGCCAGCAGCTTAGCGGAGGGTAGCGGGTCCAATGAGCAGTTCTTC.

The chain employs TRBV7-3 and TRBJ2-3, with 10 bases identical to TRBD2. Germline V gene lookup returns CDR1 SGHTA and CDR2 FQGTGA. The CDR3 sequence is 15 residues long. Losses at the gene ends were 3 bases for V and 8 bases for J; bases not matched to a gene: 8. The CDR3 DNA reads as TGTGCCAGCAGCTTTCTAGCGGGAGATCAGGGTACGCAGTATTTT. Translated, it gives CASSFLAGDQGTQYF.

The chain couples TRBV28 to TRBJ2-7; 7 positions match TRBD2. Trimming at V came to 2 bases and at J to 4 bases, leaving 8 bases not matched to a gene. CDR1 MDHEN and CDR2 SYDVKM come from the germline V gene. The CDR3 loop spans 15 amino acids. CDR3: CASSLLVGGPYEQYF. The CDR3 DNA reads TGTGCCAGCAGTTTACTGGTGGGAGGGCCGTACGAGCAGTACTTC. Supplemented by reference TRBV28 and TRBJ2-7, the full variable domain reads DVKVTQSSRYLVKRTGEKVFLECVQDMDHENMFWYRQDPGLGLRLIYFSYDVKMKEKGDIPEGYSVSREKKERFSLILESASTNQTSMYLCASSLLVGGPYEQYFGPGTRLTVT.